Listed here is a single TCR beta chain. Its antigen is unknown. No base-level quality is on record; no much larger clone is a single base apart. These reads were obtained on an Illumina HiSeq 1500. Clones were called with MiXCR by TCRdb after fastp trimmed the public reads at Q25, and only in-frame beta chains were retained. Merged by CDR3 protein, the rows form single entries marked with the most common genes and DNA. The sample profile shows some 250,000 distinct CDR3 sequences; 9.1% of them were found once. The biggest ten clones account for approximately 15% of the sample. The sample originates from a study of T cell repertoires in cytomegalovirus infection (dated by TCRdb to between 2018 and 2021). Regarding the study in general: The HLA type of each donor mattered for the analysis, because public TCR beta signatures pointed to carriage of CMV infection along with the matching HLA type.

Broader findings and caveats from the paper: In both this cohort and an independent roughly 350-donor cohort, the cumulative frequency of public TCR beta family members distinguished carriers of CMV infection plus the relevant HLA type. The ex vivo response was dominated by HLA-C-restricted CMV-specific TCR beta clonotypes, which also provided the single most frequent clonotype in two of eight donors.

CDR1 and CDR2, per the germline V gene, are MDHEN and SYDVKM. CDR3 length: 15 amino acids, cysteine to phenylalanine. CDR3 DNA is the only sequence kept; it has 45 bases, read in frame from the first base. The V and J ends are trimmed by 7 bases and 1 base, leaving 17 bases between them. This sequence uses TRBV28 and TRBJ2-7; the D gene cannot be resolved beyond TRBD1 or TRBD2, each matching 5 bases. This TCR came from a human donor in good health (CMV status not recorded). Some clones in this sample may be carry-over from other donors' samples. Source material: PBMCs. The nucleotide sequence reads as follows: TGTGCCAGCACCCGGGGCCTGACGCGGTCCTACGAGCAGTACTTC. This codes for CASTRGLTRSYEQYF.